What follows describes a single T cell receptor beta chain. Its antigen is as yet unknown. Drawing of peripheral blood yielded 8.5 to 10 milliliters from each donor. The data are from a study of blood T cells in healthy people across ages. Points from the study as a whole: A strong correlation between TCR beta diversity and naive T cell percentage was seen. The unknown donor CMV status may have confounded expanded clonotype changes.

Primers used in a second PCR of roughly 6 to 11 cycles were a sample-barcoded 5' primer and a J-beta primer mix. No fewer than 3 million CDR3-containing paired-end reads came from each sample. Each CDR3 protein is one row after TCRdb ran MiXCR on the 5' RACE reads. The sample lists approximately 850,000 distinct CDR3 sequences; more than 45% were seen once. Germline CDR1 and CDR2: SQVTM and ANQGSEA. Trimming stripped 1 base from V and 4 bases from J, with 7 bases between. CDR3 length: 12 amino acids. The receptor was isolated from a man aged 25 to 45 in good health. The chain uses TRBV29-1 and TRBJ1-2, with D uncertain. The source material was blood. The CDR3 loop reads CSVEGEPYGYTF. The CDR3 nucleotides are TGCAGCGTTGAAGGGGAGCCCTATGGCTACACCTTC.